This entry describes one T cell receptor (beta chain). The data were taken from a study of blood T cell repertoires in COVID-19. Study at large: Sites in the United States, Italy and Spain provided acute and convalescent COVID-19 samples. T cells, B-cell-depleted T cells, or PBMCs supplied cDNA or gDNA.

Per the study methods: Amplification of reference gene primers was used by the study to estimate nucleated cell counts. TCRdb's copy holds only in-frame clones and misses some; the assay was immunoSEQ multiplex PCR. V and J calls and clone size are given by that table; D and trimming were obtained from the DNA. There are about 95,000 clones in the sample; around nine tenths occur only once, and more than 5% lies in the top ten. Germline V gene data show CDR1 as SGHTA and CDR2 as FQGNSA. The CDR3 is made up of 17 amino acids. With 5 bases clipped from V and 2 bases from J, the junction kept 7 bases outside the gene matches.

Source material: peripheral blood. The clonotype originates from a man in his sixties with COVID-19, enrolled during active disease. This chain joins TRBV7-2 and TRBJ2-5; 14 positions agree with TRBD2. The CDR3 sequence is CASSPGTSGSGQETQYF. In DNA, the CDR3 is TGTGCCAGCAGCCCCGGGACTAGCGGGAGTGGGCAAGAGACCCAGTACTTC.